Following are 19 T cell receptor beta chains from one sample sequenced in a study of blood T cell repertoires in COVID-19. Clones were sequenced by immunoSEQ multiplex PCR, and TCRdb holds only the in-frame ones, with some missing. Here the sample spans roughly 180,000 clones, around 83% being singletons. Sequenced input: peripheral blood. Source of these receptors: a woman aged 55-70 years with acute or convalescent COVID-19.

The chain recombines TRBV5-5 with TRBJ2-7, with 7 bases matching TRBD1. Germline CDR1 reads SGHKS; CDR2 reads YYEKEE (reference sequence). V was clipped by 4 bases and J by 7 bases; unmatched bases: 14. This CDR3 has 15 residues. The CDR3 DNA follows: TGTGCCAGCAGCCCCCTGGGACAGTCCGTGATAGAGCAGTACTTC. As protein: CASSPLGQSVIEQYF.

This clone was counted between two and nine times. The chain joins TRBV7-8 to TRBJ1-5; 7 nucleotides line up with TRBD1. Per germline, CDR1 SGHVS and CDR2 FQNEAQ. The CDR3 contains 14 residues. Trimming at V came to 5 bases and at J to 4 bases, leaving 5 bases not matched to a gene. The CDR3 nucleotides are TGTGCCAGCAGCGCGGGACAGAAGAATCAGCCCCAGCATTTT. It translates to CASSAGQKNQPQHF.

The chain carries TRBV6-5 and TRBJ2-3, with TRBD1 matching 7 bases. Trimming took 5 bases from V and 6 from J; bases not matched to a gene: 5. The length of the CDR3 is 13 residues. The V gene's germline CDR1 is MNHEY and CDR2 SVGAGI. The CDR3 region has the DNA TGTGCCAGCAGTAGAACCAGGGGGGATACGCAGTATTTT. It specifies CASSRTRGDTQYF.

V and J are TRBV3-1 (or the pseudogene TRBV3-2) and TRBJ2-7, with D tentatively TRBD2 (5 bases). V dropped 1 base and J dropped 1 base, with 11 bases sitting between them. Per the germline V gene, CDR1 is LGHDT and CDR2 is YNNKEL (reference sequence). The CDR3 sequence is 15 residues long. CDR3 region: CASSQVDGVSYEQYF. CDR3 nucleotide sequence: TGTGCCAGCAGCCAAGTTGACGGGGTATCCTACGAGCAGTACTTC.

The V call is TRBV24-1, the J call TRBJ1-2, with D tentatively TRBD1 (6 bases). The V end lost 3 bases, the J end lost 4 bases, and 11 bases lay between the germline ends. Germline loops: CDR1 KGHDR, CDR2 SFDVKD. This CDR3 is built from 14 residues. This CDR3 reads CATSDPTGPYGYTF. CDR3 coding DNA: TGTGCCACCAGTGATCCGACAGGCCCCTATGGCTACACCTTC.

The chain is built from TRBV5-5 and TRBJ2-5; D might be TRBD1 (6 bases). This CDR3 comprises 13 residues. Deletions cut 6 bases from V and 5 bases from J, with 14 bases between. Germline-derived CDR1 and CDR2 are SGHKS and YYEKEE (reference sequence). CDR3 DNA: TGTGCCAGCACCTGGACAGAGAGGGAGACCCAGTACTTC. Translating gives CASTWTERETQYF.

This rearrangement joins TRBV7-2 to TRBJ2-2, with 10 bases aligning to TRBD2. Germline V gene sequence: CDR1 SGHTA, CDR2 FQGNSA. The V and J ends lost 5 bases and 6 bases, in that order; junction bases with no gene match: 15. There are 18 residues in the CDR3. The CDR3 here is CASSQPPWLAGEAGELFF. CDR3 bases: TGTGCCAGCAGCCAACCCCCGTGGCTAGCGGGAGAGGCCGGGGAGCTGTTTTTT.

The chain uses TRBV2 and TRBJ1-1, with 9 bases aligning to TRBD1. Germline V lookup: CDR1 SNHLY, CDR2 FYNNEI. This CDR3 has 15 residues. Losses at the gene ends were 6 bases for V and 1 base for J; bases not matched to a gene: 6. CDR3 DNA: TGTGCCAGCAGCCCGGACAGGGGTGGGAACACTGAAGCTTTCTTT. It codes for CASSPDRGGNTEAFF.

The chain is built from TRBV2 and TRBJ1-3; D is possibly TRBD1 (6 bases). Germline V CDR1 and CDR2: SNHLY, FYNNEI. This CDR3 comprises 14 residues. V lost 6 bases to trimming and J lost 4 bases, with 13 bases between them. The CDR3 DNA reads as TGTGCCAGCAGGAACAGGGTAGGCGGAAACACCATATATTTT. As protein: CASRNRVGGNTIYF.

Here the CDR3 reads CATVQSSGNTIYF. CDR3 DNA: TGTGCCACGGTTCAAAGCTCTGGAAACACCATATATTTT. The chain combines TRBV10-3 with TRBJ1-3; no firm D call. This CDR3 has 13 residues. Between the trimmed V and J ends, which lost 10 bases and 0 bases, there was a span of 10 bases. The germline V gene has CDR1 ENHRY and CDR2 SYGVKD.

This clone occurred many times. V gene TRBV5-1 combines with J gene TRBJ2-7; TRBD1 matches 10 bases. Trimming cost V 4 bases and J 4 bases; bases outside gene matches: 8. The CDR3 extends over 15 amino acids. The V gene's germline CDR1 is SGHRS and CDR2 YFSETQ. CDR3 in amino acids: CASSITGTGVYEQYF. The CDR3 bases are TGCGCCAGCAGCATTACCGGGACAGGGGTTTACGAGCAGTACTTC.

The gene calls are TRBV28 and TRBJ1-2; TRBD1 might be the D (5 bases). V shed 1 base and J shed 5 bases, with 17 bases lying between them. CDR1 and CDR2 from the germline V gene are MDHEN and SYDVKM. The CDR3 has 16 residues. CDR3 residues: CASSLLGVDDSYGYTF. The CDR3 DNA sequence: TGTGCCAGCAGTTTATTGGGCGTGGATGACAGTTATGGCTACACCTTC.

The genes are TRBV12-5 and TRBJ1-2; a weak D match, TRBD1 (5 bases). Germline values: CDR1 LGHNT, CDR2 FRNRAP. There are 14 residues in the CDR3. V was shortened by 4 bases and J by 7 bases, with 16 bases between the two germline ends. CDR3 in amino acids: CASGSGTGSGGYTF. Here the CDR3 DNA reads TGTGCTAGTGGTTCGGGTACAGGTTCGGGTGGCTACACCTTC.

V usage is TRBV14 and J usage is TRBJ2-3, with D tentatively TRBD2 (6 bases). This CDR3 contains 16 residues. CDR1 and CDR2 from the germline V gene are SGHDN and FVKESK. Trimming removed 4 bases from V and 7 bases from J, with 21 bases in between. The CDR3 loop reads CASSPLSAASDYTQYF. The CDR3 DNA reads as TGTGCCAGCAGCCCTCTTAGCGCCGCTAGCGATTATACGCAGTATTTT.

The chain joins TRBV19 to TRBJ1-1; D uncertain. Germline V gives CDR1 LNHDA, CDR2 SQIVND (reference sequence). CDR3 length: 15 amino acids. V was cut by 1 base and J by 4 bases, with 13 bases left in between. The CDR3 sequence: CASSIGRNLATEAFF. The CDR3 DNA is TGTGCCAGTAGTATAGGGAGAAATCTCGCCACTGAAGCTTTCTTT.

The chain couples TRBV4-2 to TRBJ1-4; D may be TRBD1 (6 bases). The CDR3 spans 15 residues. Trimming pared 3 bases from V and 6 bases from J, leaving 14 bases between. Germline V CDR1 and CDR2: LGHNA, YNFKEQ. CDR3 in amino acids: CASSHAQGPDEKLFF. The CDR3 DNA follows: TGTGCCAGCAGCCATGCCCAGGGGCCTGATGAAAAACTGTTTTTT.

The rearrangement uses TRBV11-2 and TRBJ2-7, with 10 bases that match TRBD1. The CDR3 consists of 13 residues. Germline CDR1 SGHAT, CDR2 FQNNGV. V lost 5 bases to trimming and J lost 5 bases; unmatched junction nucleotides: 3. CDR3 nucleotide sequence: TGTGCCAGCAGCCTCGGGACAGGGGACGAGCAGTACGTC. It is translated as CASSLGTGDEQYV.

V gene TRBV15 combines with J gene TRBJ1-4, with D possibly matching TRBD1 (6 bases). The germline V and J ends were trimmed by 3 bases and 4 bases, with 15 bases remaining between them. The CDR3 extends over 16 amino acids. Per germline, CDR1 LNHNV and CDR2 YYDKDF (reference sequence). This CDR3 reads CATSSATRTVNEKLFF. CDR3 coding DNA: TGTGCCACCAGCAGCGCCACCCGGACAGTTAATGAAAAACTGTTTTTT.

J is TRBJ1-2 and V is TRBV25-1, with D hard to call. V was pared by 6 bases and J by 6 bases, with 20 bases between. The germline V gene encodes CDR1 MGHDK and CDR2 SYGVNS. The CDR3 length is 15 residues. CDR3 loop: CASSDPGRRWDGYTF. DNA for the CDR3: TGTGCCAGCAGCGATCCGGGAAGGCGGTGGGATGGCTACACCTTC.